The clone carrying this TCR beta chain was observed a single time. This entry is derived from a study of memory CD8 T cells in hepatitis C reinfection. About the research overall: After reinfection, two primary-infection resolvers became chronically infected.

Germline trimming cut 4 bases from V and 1 base from J; bases unmatched to any gene: 7. Germline V gives CDR1 SGHRS, CDR2 YFSETQ. The CDR3 length is 15 residues. The time point denotes: late/post reinfection, 12 to 24 weeks after detection. No in vitro expansion preceded TCR sequencing of the sorted cells. Donors were people who inject drugs in the Montreal HEPCO cohort. Control naive CD8 T cells came from two donors at all three reinfection time points. TCRdb keeps only in-frame clones here, not all; method: immunoSEQ multiplex PCR. The top ten clones hold roughly 24% of a sample with under 5,500 clones, roughly 87% of them seen once.

Sequencing input: naive CD8+ T cells sorted from blood. The source is a man aged 50 to 60 with hepatitis C virus infection. The chain uses TRBV5-1 and TRBJ2-7; 8 nucleotides agree with TRBD2. Here the CDR3 DNA reads TGCGCCAGCAGCCAAGATCCGGGGGGGTCCTACGAGCAGTACTTC. The encoded protein is CASSQDPGGSYEQYF.